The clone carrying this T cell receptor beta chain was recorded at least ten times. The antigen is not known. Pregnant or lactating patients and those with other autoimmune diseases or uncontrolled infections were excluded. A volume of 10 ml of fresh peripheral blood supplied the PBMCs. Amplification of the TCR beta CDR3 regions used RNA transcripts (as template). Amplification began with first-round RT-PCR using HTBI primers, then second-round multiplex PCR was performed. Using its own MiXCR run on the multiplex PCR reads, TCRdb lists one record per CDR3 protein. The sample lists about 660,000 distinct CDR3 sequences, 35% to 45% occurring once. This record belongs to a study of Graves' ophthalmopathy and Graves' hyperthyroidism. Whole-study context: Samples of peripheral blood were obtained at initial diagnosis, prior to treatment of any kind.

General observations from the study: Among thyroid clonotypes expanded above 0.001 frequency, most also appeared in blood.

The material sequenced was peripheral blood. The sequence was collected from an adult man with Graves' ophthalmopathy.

CDR3 DNA: TGTGCCAGTATTGACCAGAACACTGAAGCTTTCTTT. It is translated as CASIDQNTEAFF. This sequence joins TRBV19 and TRBJ1-1, with D unresolved. In germline, CDR1 is LNHDA, CDR2 SQIVND (reference sequence). Deletions cut 7 bases from V and 1 base from J, with 7 bases between. This CDR3 region has 12 residues.